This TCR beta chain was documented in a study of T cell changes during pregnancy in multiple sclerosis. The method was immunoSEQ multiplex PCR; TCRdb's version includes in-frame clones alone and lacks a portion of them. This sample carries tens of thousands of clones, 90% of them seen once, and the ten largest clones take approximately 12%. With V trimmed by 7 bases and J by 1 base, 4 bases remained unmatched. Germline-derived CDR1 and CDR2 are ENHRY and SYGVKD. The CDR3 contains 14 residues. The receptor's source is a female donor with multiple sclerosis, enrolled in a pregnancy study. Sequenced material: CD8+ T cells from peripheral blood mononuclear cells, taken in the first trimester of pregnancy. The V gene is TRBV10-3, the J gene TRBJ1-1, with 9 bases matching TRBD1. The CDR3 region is CAITRDRENTEAFF. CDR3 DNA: TGTGCCATCACGAGGGACAGGGAGAACACTGAAGCTTTCTTT.